This is a list of T cell receptor beta chains from one sample in a study of beta chain features in type 1 diabetes. Using immunoSEQ multiplex PCR, the repertoire was profiled, and TCRdb retains in-frame clones only, with some absent. The data contain under 400,000 clones, roughly 12% of them singletons. Sequencing was done on a sample of naive CD4+ T cells from blood. These receptors were collected from a woman between 18 and 30 years old with type 1 diabetes. The CDR3 runs from the conserved cysteine through the conserved F or W. D genes are given only for firm matches. A row's size may be missing; if present it is once, few, many or a size class.

D,V,J,size,CDR3,DNA
-,TRBV9,TRBJ2-1,-,CASSVNRISYNEQFF,TGTGCCAGCAGCGTAAACAGGATTTCCTACAATGAGCAGTTCTTC
TRBD1,TRBV29-1,TRBJ1-2,-,CSVGGDRDYGYTF,TGCAGCGTTGGGGGGGACAGGGACTATGGCTACACCTTC
TRBD2,TRBV4-3,TRBJ2-3,-,CASSQDLAGGADTQYF,TGCGCCAGCAGCCAAGATTTAGCGGGAGGGGCAGATACGCAGTATTTT
-,TRBV7-2,TRBJ2-7,-,CASGTQGGNYEQYF,TGTGCCAGCGGCACCCAGGGGGGTAACTACGAGCAGTACTTC
-,TRBV4-2,TRBJ1-5,few,CASSQDGGVGNQPQHF,TGTGCCAGCAGCCAAGATGGGGGGGTGGGCAATCAGCCCCAGCATTTT
TRBD1,TRBV5-4,TRBJ1-4,-,CASSSPGTGGEKLFF,TGTGCCAGCAGCTCTCCGGGGACAGGGGGAGAAAAACTGTTTTTT
-,TRBV7-2,TRBJ2-1,few,CASSPRSGGEQFF,TGTGCCAGCAGCCCCAGGTCCGGGGGTGAGCAGTTCTTC
-,TRBV28,TRBJ1-2,-,CASSSTESAYGYTF,TGTGCCAGCAGTTCCACGGAGAGCGCCTATGGCTACACCTTC
-,TRBV2,TRBJ2-2,few,CARATTNTGELFF,TGTGCCAGGGCGACTACGAACACCGGGGAGCTGTTTTTT
-,TRBV29-1,TRBJ1-5,-,CSVEESGQPQHF,TGCAGCGTTGAAGAGAGCGGTCAGCCCCAGCATTTT
TRBD2,TRBV29-1,TRBJ2-5,few,CSVEGGLAGQETQYF,TGCAGCGTTGAAGGGGGACTAGCGGGGCAGGAGACCCAGTACTTC
TRBD2,TRBV4-2,TRBJ2-5,-,CASSPTTSGVQETQYF,TGTGCCAGCAGCCCCACGACTAGCGGGGTCCAAGAGACCCAGTACTTC
-,TRBV2,TRBJ2-2,few,CASSVQGAGELFF,TGTGCCAGCAGCGTTCAGGGTGCCGGGGAGCTGTTTTTT
-,TRBV7-9,TRBJ2-2,-,CASRPRNTGELFF,TGTGCCAGCAGGCCTAGAAACACCGGGGAGCTGTTTTTT
TRBD2,TRBV14,TRBJ2-3,few,CASSQDFPLAGITDTQYF,TGTGCCAGCAGCCAAGATTTCCCCCTAGCGGGGATTACAGATACGCAGTATTTT
TRBD2,TRBV6-6,TRBJ2-1,few,CASSSSGGSNNEQFF,TGTGCCAGCAGTTCGAGCGGGGGATCCAACAATGAGCAGTTCTTC
TRBD2,TRBV14,TRBJ2-5,-,CASSPTSGRMVTQYF,TGTGCCAGCAGCCCTACTAGCGGGAGAATGGTGACCCAGTACTTC
TRBD1,TRBV29-1,TRBJ1-6,-,CSAMTGTDNSPLHF,TGCAGCGCCATGACAGGGACGGATAATTCACCCCTCCACTTT
TRBD2,TRBV9,TRBJ2-3,-,CASSVTPWGLTDTQYF,TGTGCCAGCAGCGTAACTCCTTGGGGACTAACCGATACGCAGTATTTT
TRBD1,TRBV5-1,TRBJ2-1,-,CASSLGGTGWGGSYNEQFF,TGCGCCAGCAGTTTGGGGGGGACAGGGTGGGGTGGCTCCTACAATGAGCAGTTCTTC
TRBD1,TRBV4-3,TRBJ1-4,-,CASSPTGVNEKLFF,TGCGCCAGCAGCCCGACAGGGGTTAATGAAAAACTGTTTTTT
TRBD1,TRBV5-4,TRBJ2-3,few,CASSLGQGPPRYF,TGTGCCAGCAGCTTGGGACAGGGGCCTCCTAGGTATTTT
TRBD1,TRBV27,TRBJ1-1,-,CASSYQDRVEAFF,TGTGCCAGCAGTTATCAAGACAGGGTGGAAGCTTTCTTT
TRBD2,TRBV19,TRBJ2-4,few,CASTDGGAWAKNIQYF,TGTGCCAGTACCGACGGGGGGGCGTGGGCCAAAAACATTCAGTACTTC
-,TRBV6-5,TRBJ1-2,-,CASRPPLGARGYTF,TGTGCCAGCAGACCCCCATTGGGGGCGCGGGGCTACACCTTC
-,TRBV4-3,TRBJ1-1,few,CASSQDSGSTEAFF,TGCGCCAGCAGCCAAGACTCGGGGAGCACTGAAGCTTTCTTT
-,TRBV5-4,TRBJ2-4,-,CASRQDREGIQYF,TGTGCCAGCAGACAGGACAGGGAGGGCATTCAGTACTTC
-,TRBV9,TRBJ2-3,few,CASSVSQLLTDTQYF,TGTGCCAGCAGCGTAAGTCAACTCCTCACAGATACGCAGTATTTT
-,TRBV13,TRBJ2-7,few,CASSSRSYEQYF,TGTGCCAGCAGCTCCCGCTCCTACGAGCAGTACTTC
-,TRBV7-9,TRBJ2-7,-,CASSDNYEQYF,TGTGCCAGCAGCGACAACTACGAGCAGTACTTC
TRBD2,TRBV11-2,TRBJ2-5,few,CASSPQLAVQETQYF,TGTGCCAGCAGCCCTCAACTAGCGGTCCAAGAGACCCAGTACTTC
-,TRBV15,TRBJ1-2,-,CATSREAGGYTF,TGTGCCACCAGCAGAGAGGCAGGGGGCTACACCTTC
TRBD2,TRBV7-2,TRBJ2-3,few,CASGGPGDTQYF,TGTGCCTCGGGGGGGCCGGGAGATACGCAGTATTTT
-,TRBV29-1,TRBJ1-1,few,CSVAREQGRAEAFF,TGCAGCGTTGCTCGAGAACAGGGTAGGGCTGAAGCTTTCTTT
-,TRBV7-9,TRBJ1-4,few,CASSWEGLNEKLFF,TGTGCCAGCAGCTGGGAGGGGCTTAATGAAAAACTGTTTTTT
-,TRBV7-7,TRBJ2-5,-,CASSPLGPPGETQYF,TGTGCTAGCAGCCCGCTCGGTCCCCCCGGAGAGACCCAGTACTTC
-,TRBV4-3,TRBJ1-2,-,CASSQARGIYGYTF,TGCGCCAGCAGCCAAGCCAGGGGTATCTATGGCTACACCTTC
-,TRBV4-3,TRBJ2-7,few,CASSQDRPSEYEQYF,TGCGCCAGCAGCCAAGATAGGCCTAGCGAGTACGAGCAGTACTTC
TRBD1,TRBV7-9,TRBJ1-1,few,CATRQGMGAFF,TGTGCCACTCGACAGGGGATGGGAGCTTTCTTT
TRBD2,TRBV7-2,TRBJ2-1,few,CASRRGAITYNEQFF,TGTGCCAGCAGGCGGGGGGCAATTACCTACAATGAGCAGTTCTTC
-,TRBV28,TRBJ1-5,few,CASTVRDYSNQPQHF,TGTGCCAGCACCGTCAGGGATTATAGCAATCAGCCCCAGCATTTT
-,TRBV9,TRBJ2-1,-,CASGERDIANEQFF,TGTGCCAGCGGGGAGCGGGACATCGCGAATGAGCAGTTCTTC
TRBD2,TRBV7-2,TRBJ2-3,few,CASSWGRAGVDTQYF,TGTGCCAGCAGCTGGGGACGAGCGGGGGTTGATACGCAGTATTTT
-,TRBV23-1,TRBJ2-3,-,CASREADTQYF,TGCGCCAGTCGTGAGGCTGATACGCAGTATTTT
TRBD1,TRBV28,TRBJ1-2,-,CASGTGIYGYTF,TGTGCCTCCGGGACAGGGATCTATGGCTACACCTTC
TRBD2,TRBV5-1,TRBJ2-5,few,CASSLLRGGQETQYF,TGCGCCAGCAGCTTGCTCCGGGGGGGACAAGAGACCCAGTACTTC
TRBD1,TRBV5-1,TRBJ2-5,few,CASSLGTGQGETQYF,TGCGCCAGCAGCTTGGGGACAGGGCAGGGAGAGACCCAGTACTTC
TRBD1,TRBV18,TRBJ2-7,few,CASSLDRVRNEQYF,TGTGCCAGCTCACTGGACAGGGTACGTAACGAGCAGTACTTC
TRBD1,TRBV7-9,TRBJ2-7,-,CASSQIGTGVHEQYF,TGTGCCAGCAGCCAAATCGGGACAGGGGTTCACGAGCAGTACTTC